These 20 T cell receptor beta chains came from one sample sequenced in a study of blood T cell repertoires in COVID-19. This table comes from immunoSEQ multiplex PCR, and its TCRdb copy is limited to in-frame clones, with some not included. The sample has about 97,000 clones; about 89% are singletons. The specimen was peripheral blood. These receptors all stem from a human donor in a cohort sampled during active COVID-19.

This clone was detected once. The J gene is TRBJ1-2, the V gene TRBV13; D is possibly TRBD1 (5 bases). The CDR3 spans 15 residues. Between the trimmed V and J ends, which lost 4 bases and 6 bases, there was a span of 18 bases. The germline V gene has CDR1 PRHDT and CDR2 FYEKMQ (reference sequence). CDR3 bases: TGTGCCAGCAGCTACACCGGCCCAGGGACTAATGGCTACACCTTC. It yields the protein CASSYTGPGTNGYTF.

The J gene is TRBJ1-4, the V gene TRBV5-1, with D perhaps TRBD1 (6 bases). The CDR3 has 15 residues. Trimming left V 2 bases short and J 5 bases short, with 13 bases between. The V gene's germline CDR1 is SGHRS and CDR2 YFSETQ. The CDR3 nucleotides are TGCGCCAGCAGCTTCGCGTACAGGGAGAATGAAAAACTGTTTTTT. The encoded protein is CASSFAYRENEKLFF.

This chain connects TRBV3-1 (or the pseudogene TRBV3-2) to TRBJ2-7; 11 bases fit TRBD2. There are 14 residues in the CDR3. Germline lookup yields CDR1 LGHDT and CDR2 YNNKEL (reference sequence). J was trimmed by 6 bases and V by 1 base; bases with no gene match: 2. The CDR3 sequence is CASSQGLAGGEQYF. CDR3 coding DNA: TGTGCCAGCAGCCAAGGGCTAGCGGGAGGCGAGCAGTACTTC.

J is TRBJ2-5 and V is TRBV7-2; D is uncertain. This CDR3 is built from 14 residues. The V end was cut by 5 bases, the J end by 2 bases, with 12 bases between. Germline CDR1 reads SGHTA; CDR2 reads FQGNSA. The CDR3 region is CASSPQGGQETQYF. CDR3 nucleotide sequence: TGTGCCAGCAGCCCCCAAGGCGGTCAAGAGACCCAGTACTTC.

The rearrangement uses TRBV24-1 and TRBJ2-1; 14 nucleotides align to TRBD2. Germline V lookup: CDR1 KGHDR, CDR2 SFDVKD. V lost 4 bases and J lost 7; bases outside the gene matches: 2. The CDR3 length is 15 residues. The CDR3, as DNA: TGTGCCACCAGTGAAGGGACTAGCGGGAGAAATGAGCAGTTCTTC. Translation: CATSEGTSGRNEQFF.

The CDR3: CAIYPGDNSPLHF. In DNA form, the CDR3 reads TGTGCCATCTATCCCGGAGATAATTCACCCCTCCACTTT. The chain is built from TRBV10-3 and TRBJ1-6; D call uncertain. The CDR3 totals 13 residues. Trimming took 8 bases from V and 5 from J, leaving 10 bases between them. CDR1 ENHRY and CDR2 SYGVKD come from the germline V gene.

The rearrangement uses TRBV18 and TRBJ2-7; D remains ambiguous. The CDR3 runs 12 residues. The germline gives CDR1 KGHSH, CDR2 LQKENI. V was cut by 5 bases and J by 4 bases, with 9 bases left in between. The CDR3 loop is CASSALYYEQYF. The CDR3 coding sequence is TGTGCCAGCTCAGCGTTATATTACGAGCAGTACTTC.

This clone has only one observation. The V call is TRBV19, the J call TRBJ2-5; a possible D gene is TRBD1 (5 bases). This CDR3 has 15 amino acids. Germline V gene data show CDR1 as LNHDA and CDR2 as SQIVND (reference sequence). Trimming stripped 5 bases from V and 4 bases from J, with 17 bases between. The CDR3, as DNA: TGTGCCAGTAGTGACCCAGGGTTGGGGTCAGAGACCCAGTACTTC. Its translation is CASSDPGLGSETQYF.

The chain carries TRBV7-9 and TRBJ1-4; no definite D call. This CDR3 region has 15 residues. Trimming left V 4 bases short and J 0 bases short, with 9 bases between. Germline CDR1 is SEHNR and CDR2 is FQNEAQ (reference sequence). CDR3 residues: CASSSGVATNEKLFF. The CDR3 coding sequence is TGTGCCAGCAGCTCCGGGGTGGCAACTAATGAAAAACTGTTTTTT.

The V and J genes are TRBV28 and TRBJ2-3; 12 bases fit TRBD2. Germline V gene sequence: CDR1 MDHEN, CDR2 SYDVKM. This CDR3 has 17 amino acids. V shed 4 bases and J 4 bases; nucleotides not matched to a gene: 9. CDR3 DNA sequence: TGTGCCAGCAGTTCCCCTATGACTAGCGGGAGCGCAGATACGCAGTATTTT. It codes for CASSSPMTSGSADTQYF. Variable domain in full (rest from reference TRBV28 and TRBJ2-3): DVKVTQSSRYLVKRTGEKVFLECVQDMDHENMFWYRQDPGLGLRLIYFSYDVKMKEKGDIPEGYSVSREKKERFSLILESASTNQTSMYLCASSSPMTSGSADTQYFGPGTRLTVL.

The rearrangement links TRBV6-4 to TRBJ2-1; D is perhaps TRBD2 (7 bases). The CDR3 extends over 19 amino acids. Germline CDR1 and CDR2: MRHNA and SNTAGT. V was pared by 0 bases and J by 9 bases, with 27 bases between. CDR3 loop: CASSDSMRGGRGGLGEQFF. In DNA form, the CDR3 reads TGTGCCAGCAGTGACTCTATGAGAGGGGGGCGCGGGGGCCTGGGTGAGCAGTTCTTC.

The rearrangement uses TRBV27 and TRBJ2-7; D perhaps matches TRBD2 (6 bases). Germline V gene lookup returns CDR1 MNHEY and CDR2 SMNVEV (reference sequence). V lost 3 bases, J lost 6 bases, and 9 bases lay in between. The length of the CDR3 is 12 residues. The CDR3 reads CASSFQGGEQYF. CDR3 nucleotides: TGTGCCAGCAGTTTTCAGGGAGGCGAGCAGTACTTC.

V usage is TRBV6-2 or TRBV6-3 and J usage is TRBJ1-6, with 7 bases that match TRBD1. V trimming: 5 bases; J trimming: 7 bases; junction bases outside the gene matches: 20. Germline assignment: CDR1 MNHEY and CDR2 SVGEGT. This CDR3 spans 19 amino acids. In DNA form, the CDR3 reads TGTGCCAGCAGTCCCGAGAGACCAGGTACGGGACAGAGGAATTCACCCCTCCACTTT. Translation gives CASSPERPGTGQRNSPLHF.

On this clone itself: At the DNA level, this CDR3 is encoded by other sequences in the same sample as well. This rearrangement joins TRBV28 to TRBJ2-5, with D hard to call. Trimming removed 5 bases from V and 5 bases from J, with 6 bases in between. The germline V gene encodes CDR1 MDHEN and CDR2 SYDVKM. The length of the CDR3 is 11 residues. The CDR3 sequence: CASSTGETQYF. CDR3 nucleotides: TGTGCCAGCAGTACCGGGGAGACCCAGTACTTC.

V is TRBV28 and J is TRBJ1-1, with TRBD1 matching 11 bases. The CDR3 consists of 21 residues. Per germline, CDR1 MDHEN and CDR2 SYDVKM. V was clipped by 3 bases and J by 4 bases; unmatched bases: 22. The CDR3 DNA sequence: TGTGCCAGCAGTTTTTTGGGTGGGACAGGGGGTAGGTTGTGGAAGGGCACTGAAGCTTTCTTT. Protein sequence: CASSFLGGTGGRLWKGTEAFF.

This chain uses TRBV11-2 with TRBJ2-7, with D maybe TRBD1 (5 bases). Looked up from germline, CDR1 is SGHAT and CDR2 is FQNNGV. The CDR3 runs 13 residues. Trimming shortened V by 5 bases and J by 4 bases, and 12 bases separated the two germline ends. CDR3 region: CASSPPDNYEQYF. As DNA, the CDR3 is TGTGCCAGCAGCCCCCCGGACAATTACGAGCAGTACTTC. Variable domain in full (rest from reference TRBV11-2 and TRBJ2-7): EAGVAQSPRYKIIEKRQSVAFWCNPISGHATLYWYQQILGQGPKLLIQFQNNGVVDDSQLPKDRFSAERLKGVDSTLKIQPAKLEDSAVYLCASSPPDNYEQYFGPGTRLTVT.

The genes are TRBV5-1 and TRBJ2-7; 13 nucleotides line up with TRBD2. The CDR3 is 18 amino acids. Trimming cost V 0 bases and J 0 bases; bases outside gene matches: 6. Germline CDR1 is SGHRS and CDR2 is YFSETQ. CDR3 sequence reads: CASSLGLAGGPYSYEQYF. The CDR3 region has the DNA TGCGCCAGCAGCTTGGGACTAGCGGGAGGCCCTTACTCCTACGAGCAGTACTTC. Full variable domain (remainder filled in from reference TRBV5-1 and TRBJ2-7): KAGVTQTPRYLIKTRGQQVTLSCSPISGHRSVSWYQQTPGQGLQFLFEYFSETQRNKGNFPGRFSGRQFSNSRSEMNVSTLELGDSALYLCASSLGLAGGPYSYEQYFGPGTRLTVT.

The chain uses TRBV2 and TRBJ2-5; no definite D call. The CDR3 has 13 amino acids. Trimming stripped 2 bases from V and 5 bases from J, with 9 bases between. The germline gives CDR1 SNHLY, CDR2 FYNNEI. The CDR3 region is CASSENGGETQYF. The CDR3 region has the DNA TGTGCCAGCAGTGAAAATGGCGGCGAGACCCAGTACTTC.

The chain has TRBV7-9 and TRBJ2-5, with D possibly being TRBD1 (6 bases). CDR3 length: 14 residues. Trimming left V 0 bases short and J 5 bases short, with 10 bases between. Per the germline V gene, CDR1 is SEHNR and CDR2 is FQNEAQ (reference sequence). In DNA form, the CDR3 reads TGTGCCAGCAGCTTAGCAGCGCAGGGGGAGACCCAGTACTTC. Its translation: CASSLAAQGETQYF.

The chain carries TRBV5-4 and TRBJ2-5; D gene uncertain. Between the trimmed V and J ends, which lost 3 bases and 1 base, there was a span of 13 bases. The germline CDR1 and CDR2 sequences are SGHNT and YYREEE (reference sequence). The CDR3 is 15 amino acids. The CDR3 loop reads CASSSPGRIQETQYF. The CDR3 bases are TGTGCCAGCAGCTCCCCCGGTAGAATCCAAGAGACCCAGTACTTC.